The 29 T cell receptor beta chains presented below share a single source sample, sequenced in a study of cytomegalovirus exposure and HLA in healthy donors. Assay: immunoSEQ multiplex PCR; the TCRdb copy retains only in-frame clones and omits some. Among 120,000 or so clones listed, over 85% were seen once. The sample taken for sequencing was PBMCs. The receptors originated from a young woman in good health and CMV-seronegative.

This clone was picked up a small number of times. The chain has TRBV28 and TRBJ2-2; D may be TRBD2 (6 bases). Trimming took 8 bases from V and 5 from J, leaving 9 bases between them. Germline V gene sequence: CDR1 MDHEN, CDR2 SYDVKM. The CDR3 loop spans 12 amino acids. CDR3 in DNA: TGTGCCAGCGAGGGGAGGACCGGGGAGCTGTTTTTT. It specifies CASEGRTGELFF.

The chain has TRBV2 and TRBJ2-2; D is perhaps TRBD1 (6 bases). The CDR3 consists of 14 residues. CDR1 and CDR2 from the germline V gene are SNHLY and FYNNEI. V was cut by 5 bases and J by 3 bases, with 10 bases left in between. The CDR3 sequence: CASSRTVYTGELFF. CDR3 bases: TGTGCCAGCAGTCGGACAGTCTACACCGGGGAGCTGTTTTTT.

The rearrangement joins TRBV18 to TRBJ2-1, with 7 bases that match TRBD2. Trimming took 2 bases from V and 9 from J; bases not matched to a gene: 7. This CDR3 is 14 amino acids long. The germline CDR1 and CDR2 sequences are KGHSH and LQKENI. CDR3 in amino acids: CASSPAGVVVEQFF. CDR3 bases: TGTGCCAGCTCACCAGCGGGGGTTGTCGTTGAGCAGTTCTTC.

The gene calls are TRBV6-5 and TRBJ1-1; TRBD1 aligns across 8 bases. CDR1 MNHEY and CDR2 SVGAGI come from the germline V gene. After removal of 6 bases from V and 2 bases from J, the junction contained 8 bases not matched to a gene. The CDR3 runs to 15 residues. The CDR3 DNA is TGTGCCAGCAGGGCAACCGACAGGGGAAACACTGAAGCTTTCTTT. Translation gives CASRATDRGNTEAFF.

About this clone itself: One junction end does not reproduce the germline sequence, and a read error may be involved. This chain joins TRBV28 and TRBJ2-5, with a possible D match to TRBD1 (5 bases). From germline, CDR1 is MDHEN and CDR2 SYDVKM. This CDR3 is built from 13 residues. The CDR3 sequence: CASTSRVRETQYF. The CDR3 bases are TGTGCGAGCACCAGCAGGGTCAGGGAGACCCAGTACTTC.

The gene calls are TRBV7-6 and TRBJ1-6, with D perhaps TRBD1 (5 bases). Trimming shortened V by 1 base and J by 10 bases, and 14 bases separated the two germline ends. Looked up from germline, CDR1 is SGHVS and CDR2 is FNYEAQ. This CDR3 spans 15 amino acids. The CDR3 region has the DNA TGTGCCAGCAGCTTAGTCTCTCAGGGTGGATCACCCCTCCACTTT. This sequence encodes CASSLVSQGGSPLHF. The variable domain in full, completed from reference TRBV7-6 and TRBJ1-6, reads GAGVSQSPRYKVTKRGQDVALRCDPISGHVSLYWYRQALGQGPEFLTYFNYEAQQDKSGLPNDRFSAERPEGSISTLTIQRTEQRDSAMYRCASSLVSQGGSPLHFGNGTRLTVT.

This clone came up a few times. V and J are TRBV9 and TRBJ1-1, with unresolved D. This CDR3 has 13 amino acids. V gave up 2 bases and J gave up 7 bases, with 12 bases separating them. The germline gives CDR1 SGDLS, CDR2 YYNGEE. The CDR3 DNA follows: TGTGCCAGCAGCGTGACGGGAATCAGTGAAGCTTTCTTT. Translation: CASSVTGISEAFF.

This clone was seen only a few times. The chain has TRBV18 and TRBJ2-7, with D possibly being TRBD1 (6 bases). Germline loops: CDR1 KGHSH, CDR2 LQKENI. The CDR3 runs to 13 residues. The V and J ends lost 3 bases and 1 base respectively, with 7 bases between them. The CDR3 nucleotides are TGTGCCAGCTCACCCACAGGGTCCTACGAGCAGTACTTC. Amino acids: CASSPTGSYEQYF.

The J gene is TRBJ2-1, the V gene TRBV4-3, with D perhaps matching TRBD2 (6 bases). With 4 bases removed from V and 1 base from J, the gap between germline ends came to 17 bases. CDR3 length equals 17 residues. Per germline, CDR1 LGHNA and CDR2 YSLEER. CDR3 loop: CASSPQSSGPSYNEQFF. In nucleotides, the CDR3 is TGCGCCAGCAGCCCCCAGAGTAGCGGACCTTCCTACAATGAGCAGTTCTTC.

As DNA, the CDR3 is TGCAGCGTTCGAACAGGGACCAACACTGAAGCTTTCTTT. Encoded protein: CSVRTGTNTEAFF. The chain recombines TRBV29-1 with TRBJ1-1; TRBD1 might be the D (6 bases). In germline, CDR1 is SQVTM, CDR2 ANQGSEA. The CDR3 contains 13 residues. Trimming cost V 5 bases and J 2 bases, with 12 bases left between them. The full variable domain, completed using reference TRBV29-1 and TRBJ1-1, is SAVISQKPSRDICQRGTSLTIQCQVDSQVTMMFWYRQQPGQSLTLIATANQGSEATYESGFVIDKFPISRPNLTFSTLTVSNMSPEDSSIYLCSVRTGTNTEAFFGQGTRLTVV.

In this sample, this clone turned up once. This rearrangement joins TRBV2 to TRBJ1-1; weak D call: TRBD1 (5 bases). The CDR3 runs 13 residues. V was shortened by 7 bases and J by 5 bases, with 14 bases between the two germline ends. Looked up from germline, CDR1 is SNHLY and CDR2 is FYNNEI. The CDR3: CASKTGGGTEAFF. CDR3 nucleotide sequence: TGTGCCAGCAAAACCGGGGGGGGAACTGAAGCTTTCTTT.

J is TRBJ2-1 and V is TRBV2, with 7 positions matching TRBD2. This CDR3 contains 14 residues. The germline V gene encodes CDR1 SNHLY and CDR2 FYNNEI. Germline trimming cut 7 bases from V and 2 bases from J; bases unmatched to any gene: 5. Written as DNA, the CDR3 is TGTGCCAGCACTGCGGGGGACGCCTACAATGAGCAGTTCTTC. Its translation: CASTAGDAYNEQFF.

The chain joins TRBV7-7 to TRBJ2-5; D possibly corresponds to TRBD2 (6 bases). Trimming took 2 bases from V and 5 from J, leaving 12 bases between them. This CDR3 has 14 residues. CDR1 is SSHAT and CDR2 is FNYEAQ in the germline V gene (reference sequence). CDR3 coding DNA: TGTGCCAGCAGCTTACGGGGACTGTGGGAGACCCAGTACTTC. It encodes CASSLRGLWETQYF.

This chain joins TRBV15 and TRBJ2-1, with 12 bases aligning to TRBD2. The CDR3 has 18 amino acids. V lost 0 bases, J lost 6 bases, and 9 bases stayed unmatched. The germline V gene encodes CDR1 LNHNV and CDR2 YYDKDF (reference sequence). Here the CDR3 reads CATSRDPTPGLAGNEQFF. In DNA, the CDR3 is TGTGCCACCAGCAGAGATCCCACTCCGGGACTAGCGGGCAATGAGCAGTTCTTC.

The chain is built from TRBV19 and TRBJ2-2; 12 bases agree with TRBD2. This CDR3 contains 16 residues. J gave up 7 bases and V 8 bases, and 11 bases lay outside the gene matches. The germline gives CDR1 LNHDA, CDR2 SQIVND (reference sequence). CDR3 sequence reads: CASRDSSGRGHGELFF. CDR3 nucleotide sequence: TGTGCCAGTCGGGACTCTAGCGGGAGGGGGCACGGGGAGCTGTTTTTT.

As DNA, the CDR3 is TGTGCCAGCAGCTTAGGTGGTCGCGGGCACCGATCCTACGAGCAGTACTTC. As protein: CASSLGGRGHRSYEQYF. The chain carries TRBV7-9 and TRBJ2-7; maybe TRBD2 (5 bases). CDR3 length: 17 residues. The V end lost 1 base, the J end lost 1 base, and 17 bases lay between the germline ends. The germline V gene has CDR1 SEHNR and CDR2 FQNEAQ (reference sequence).

The gene calls are TRBV2 and TRBJ2-7; TRBD1 matches at 7 bases. After removal of 6 bases from V and 9 bases from J, the junction contained 11 bases not matched to a gene. The CDR3 loop spans 13 amino acids. Germline V gene lookup returns CDR1 SNHLY and CDR2 FYNNEI. CDR3: CASRERGTVGQYF. In DNA form, the CDR3 reads TGTGCCAGCAGGGAGAGGGGGACAGTCGGGCAGTACTTC.

This chain links TRBV20-1 with TRBJ2-1; D is unclear. CDR3 size: 11 residues. V lost 3 bases to trimming and J lost 5 bases, with 5 bases between them. Germline-derived CDR1 and CDR2 are DFQATT and SNEGSKA (reference sequence). The CDR3 reads CSASPDNEQFF. The CDR3 DNA sequence: TGCAGTGCTAGTCCAGACAATGAGCAGTTCTTC.

The rearrangement links TRBV10-3 to TRBJ1-1; the match to TRBD1 covers 9 bases. The CDR3 covers 13 residues. The V gene end was trimmed by 10 bases and the J gene end by 4 bases; junction bases not matched to a gene: 7. Germline V lookup: CDR1 ENHRY, CDR2 SYGVKD. The CDR3 here is CATGDRAITEAFF. The CDR3 DNA follows: TGTGCCACAGGGGACAGGGCAATCACTGAAGCTTTCTTT.

J is TRBJ1-5 and V is TRBV9; 12 nucleotides match TRBD1. CDR3 length equals 16 residues. V dropped 4 bases and J dropped 6; count of bases not matched to a gene: 8. The V gene's germline CDR1 is SGDLS and CDR2 YYNGEE. CDR3 in DNA: TGTGCCAGCAGCAAGGGGACAGGGGGCGCCGGTCAGCCCCAGCATTTT. It encodes CASSKGTGGAGQPQHF.

DNA for the CDR3: TGTGCCAGCAGCTTAGTGTTAACCCGGGACAGACAGAACACCGGGGAGCTGTTTTTT. Protein product: CASSLVLTRDRQNTGELFF. The J gene is TRBJ2-2, the V gene TRBV7-9; 7 positions agree with TRBD1. Trimming took 1 base from V and 1 from J; bases not matched to a gene: 12. The CDR3 is made up of 19 amino acids. Looked up from germline, CDR1 is SEHNR and CDR2 is FQNEAQ (reference sequence).

The J gene is TRBJ2-4, the V gene TRBV27; D is perhaps TRBD1 (6 bases). Looked up from germline, CDR1 is MNHEY and CDR2 is SMNVEV (reference sequence). V lost 5 bases and J 0 bases, leaving 17 bases between the germline ends. This CDR3 region has 17 residues. CDR3 DNA sequence: TGTGCCAGCAGTAGTGGAGGACAGACTCTAGCCAAAAACATTCAGTACTTC. It codes for CASSSGGQTLAKNIQYF.

The chain links TRBV4-3 to TRBJ2-2, with D uncertain. CDR3 length equals 14 residues. Germline V lookup: CDR1 LGHNA, CDR2 YSLEER. V lost 1 base and J 2 bases, leaving 5 bases between the germline ends. Here the CDR3 reads CASSQGQNTGELFF. CDR3 DNA: TGCGCCAGCAGCCAAGGTCAAAACACCGGGGAGCTGTTTTTT.

The chain links TRBV6-5 to TRBJ1-1; no reliable D call. V dropped 4 bases and J dropped 4 bases, with 19 bases sitting between them. This CDR3 region has 16 residues. The V gene's germline CDR1 is MNHEY and CDR2 SVGAGI. The DNA for the CDR3 is TGTGCCAGCAGTTCTTCTAGACTTTTGATTTTCACTGAAGCTTTCTTT. Its protein product is CASSSSRLLIFTEAFF.

The chain combines TRBV7-2 with TRBJ2-7; D not resolved. V shed 5 bases and J shed 0 bases, with 5 bases lying between them. CDR1 SGHTA and CDR2 FQGNSA come from the germline V gene. This CDR3 spans 12 amino acids. CDR3 nucleotides: TGTGCCAGCAGCCCTACCTCCTACGAGCAGTACTTC. This encodes CASSPTSYEQYF.

The chain uses TRBV6-6 and TRBJ1-1, with no clear D. Per the germline V gene, CDR1 is MNHNY and CDR2 is SVGAGI (reference sequence). The V end was cut by 0 bases, the J end by 11 bases, with 7 bases between. The CDR3 consists of 11 residues. As DNA, the CDR3 is TGTGCCAGCAGTTACTCGATCCAGGCTTTCTTT. It encodes CASSYSIQAFF.

The chain carries TRBV13 and TRBJ2-7; 10 bases are a match to TRBD1. The length of the CDR3 is 15 residues. CDR1 and CDR2 from the germline V gene are PRHDT and FYEKMQ (reference sequence). The junction had 8 bases not matched to a gene; V was cut back by 7 bases and J by 2 bases. The CDR3 reads CASTFWGQGTYEQYF. The CDR3 nucleotides are TGTGCCAGCACCTTTTGGGGACAGGGGACCTACGAGCAGTACTTC.

The J gene is TRBJ1-3, the V gene TRBV5-1, with 7 bases fitting TRBD1. The J segment lost 1 base and the V segment lost 0 bases, leaving 10 bases of the junction unmatched. The germline CDR1 and CDR2 sequences are SGHRS and YFSETQ. The CDR3 is 18 amino acids. The DNA for the CDR3 is TGCGCCAGCAGCTTGGGGACAGGACATTTTTTATCTGGAAACACCATATATTTT. Protein: CASSLGTGHFLSGNTIYF.

The rearrangement links TRBV6-5 to TRBJ1-1, with D maybe TRBD1 (5 bases). The CDR3 extends over 15 amino acids. Germline V gene sequence: CDR1 MNHEY, CDR2 SVGAGI. The V end was cut by 6 bases, the J end by 2 bases, with 16 bases between. The CDR3: CASRRSSGVNTEAFF. The DNA for the CDR3 is TGTGCCAGCAGGCGCTCGTCGGGGGTCAACACTGAAGCTTTCTTT.